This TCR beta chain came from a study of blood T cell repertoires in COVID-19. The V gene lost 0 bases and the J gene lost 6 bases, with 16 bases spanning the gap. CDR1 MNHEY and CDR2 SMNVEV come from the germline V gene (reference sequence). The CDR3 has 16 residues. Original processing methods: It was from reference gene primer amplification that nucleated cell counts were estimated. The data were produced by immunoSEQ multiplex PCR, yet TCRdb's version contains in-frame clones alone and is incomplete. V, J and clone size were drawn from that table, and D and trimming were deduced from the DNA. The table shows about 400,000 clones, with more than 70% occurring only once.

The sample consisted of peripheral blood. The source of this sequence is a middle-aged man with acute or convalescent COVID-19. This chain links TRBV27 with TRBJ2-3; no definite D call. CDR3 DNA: TGTGCCAGCAGTTTATCCACAGTGTTACCGCCGGATACGCAGTATTTT. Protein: CASSLSTVLPPDTQYF.